A selection of T cell receptor beta chains follows, all from one sample in a study of T cell responses to AZD1222 COVID-19 vaccine. Libraries were prepared by immunoSEQ multiplex PCR; TCRdb keeps only in-frame clonotypes and omits some of them. The profile shows more than 110,000 clones, just under 95% of them singletons. The source material was peripheral blood, sampled on day 0 of AZD1222 vaccination. The receptors stem from an adult in good health. Each CDR3 is given with its conserved first and last residue. A D gene is named only where the DNA matches it firmly. Size is omitted from some rows. Given values are once, few, many or a class for expanded clones.

>TRBV28|-|-|TRBJ2-3
TGTGCCAGCAGTTTACCCACAGGAACAGATACGCAGTATTTT
CASSLPTGTDTQYF
>TRBV9|-|once|TRBJ2-1
TGTGCCAGCAGCGTATGGGACCGGACCTACGGTGAGCAGTTCTTC
CASSVWDRTYGEQFF
>TRBV19|-|-|TRBJ1-2
TGTGCCAGTAAAGGGCAGGATTTTAACTATGGCTACACCTTC
CASKGQDFNYGYTF
>TRBV7-8|TRBD2|-|TRBJ2-1
TGTGCCAGCAGCCATAGCGGGGGGAACTACAATGAGCAGTTCTTC
CASSHSGGNYNEQFF
>TRBV28|-|-|TRBJ2-5
TGTGCCAGCAGACCCGGTAGGACAGGGCGGGAGGAGACCCAGTACTTC
CASRPGRTGREETQYF
>TRBV19|TRBD1|-|TRBJ2-1
TGTGCCAGTTCATGGGGACAGGGTTCGAATGAGCAGTTCTTC
CASSWGQGSNEQFF
>TRBV20-1|TRBD2|-|TRBJ2-7
TGCAGTGCGGGAGGGGCGGAGTACTTC
CSAGGAEYF
>TRBV18|-|once|TRBJ2-3
TGTGCCAGCTCACAACAGGGACGAACAGAGCAGTATTTT
CASSQQGRTEQYF
>TRBV5-5|-|-|TRBJ1-5
TGTGCCAGCAGCTGGGGAGGGCGAGCAGGGGGCAATCAGCCCCAGCATTTT
CASSWGGRAGGNQPQHF
>TRBV6-2/TRBV6-3|-|-|TRBJ1-3
TGTGCCAGCAGTTACCCTGGAAACACCATATATTTT
CASSYPGNTIYF
>TRBV19|TRBD2|-|TRBJ2-3
TGTGCCAGTAGTATAGTCCGGGGACTAGCGGGCACCAATACGCAGTATTTT
CASSIVRGLAGTNTQYF
>TRBV6-5|-|-|TRBJ2-7
TGTGCCAGCAGTTACTCGGGGCAGTCATTCGAGCAGTACTTC
CASSYSGQSFEQYF
>TRBV2|-|-|TRBJ1-2
TGTGCCAGCAGTGAACCCGGATATGGCTACACCTTC
CASSEPGYGYTF
>TRBV6-1|-|-|TRBJ1-4
TGTGCCAGCAGTGAAGCGATGATACGGACTGAAAAACTGTTTTTT
CASSEAMIRTEKLFF
>TRBV28|TRBD1|-|TRBJ1-1
TGTGCCAGCAGTGAATCGACAGGGGGCTCCACTGAAGCTTTCTTT
CASSESTGGSTEAFF
>TRBV6-5|TRBD1|-|TRBJ1-2
TGTGCCAGCAGTTCCGGGACAGGGGGCTATGGCTACACCTTC
CASSSGTGGYGYTF
>TRBV7-6|-|-|TRBJ1-6
TGTGCCAGCAGCTTAGAGGACAGAGCAAATTCACCCCTCCACTTT
CASSLEDRANSPLHF
>TRBV28|TRBD2|once|TRBJ2-3
TGTGCCAGCAGTCTAGCGGGAGTTTCAGATACGCAGTATTTT
CASSLAGVSDTQYF
>TRBV28|TRBD1|-|TRBJ1-2
TGTGCCAGCAGTTCCACAGGGGATACTAACTATGGCTACACCTTC
CASSSTGDTNYGYTF
>TRBV11-2|TRBD1|-|TRBJ2-7
TGTGCCAGCAGCTCTCTAGGCCAGGGACAGCTTAAGTCAGAGCAGTACTTC
CASSSLGQGQLKSEQYF
>TRBV6-5|TRBD1|-|TRBJ1-1
TGTGCCAGCTGGACAGGCGACGCGAACACTGAAGCTTTCTTT
CASWTGDANTEAFF
>TRBV7-9|-|-|TRBJ1-3
TGTGCCAGCAGCTTAGATTTTGGAAACACCATATATTTT
CASSLDFGNTIYF
>TRBV2|-|once|TRBJ2-6
TGTGCCAGCAGTGTGGACGTTATGAGCTCTGGGGCCAACGTCCTGACTTTC
CASSVDVMSSGANVLTF
>TRBV28|TRBD2|-|TRBJ2-1
TGTGCCACCAGGCGGGGGGGACACTACAATGAGCAGTTCTTC
CATRRGGHYNEQFF
>TRBV28|-|-|TRBJ2-7
TGTGCCAGCACCGGGAGAGGTAGCTCCTACGAGCAGTACTTC
CASTGRGSSYEQYF
>TRBV5-5|TRBD1|-|TRBJ2-7
TGTGCCAGCAGCTCGTGGACAGGGGGAAACTACGAGCAGTACTTC
CASSSWTGGNYEQYF
>TRBV28|TRBD2|-|TRBJ2-7
TGTGGATGTGGGACTACCGAGTCTATGCAGTACTTC
CGCGTTESMQYF
>TRBV18|TRBD1|-|TRBJ2-7
TGTGCCAGCTCATCGCGACAGGGCGGCTACGAGCAGTACTTC
CASSSRQGGYEQYF
>TRBV28|-|-|TRBJ1-3
TGTGCCAGCGTACAGGGTTCGGGAAACACCATATATTTT
CASVQGSGNTIYF
>TRBV6-5|-|-|TRBJ1-2
TGTGCCAGCAGTTACTCTAGAGGGAGTAACTATGGCTACACCTTC
CASSYSRGSNYGYTF
>TRBV11-3|-|-|TRBJ2-2
TGTGCCAGCAAAGGGGGCACCGGGGAGCTGTTTTTT
CASKGGTGELFF
>TRBV12-2|-|-|TRBJ1-1
TGTGCAAGTCGCTTAGCGTTTATTGTTGTCTGGTGTACTGAAGCTTTCTTT
CASRLAFIVVWCTEAFF
>TRBV2|-|-|TRBJ2-5
TGTGCCAGCAGTGAAATACGGGGGGAGACCCAGTACTTC
CASSEIRGETQYF
>TRBV28|TRBD1|few|TRBJ2-1
TGTGCCAGCAGTGAGACGGGACAGTTTTTTTATGAGCAGTTCTTC
CASSETGQFFYEQFF
>TRBV5-1|-|-|TRBJ1-5
TGCGCCAGCAGCACAGACGGTAGCAATCAGCCCCAGCATTTT
CASSTDGSNQPQHF
>TRBV5-1|-|once|TRBJ2-1
TGCGCCAGCAGCCTTATCCCTCTTACGAATGAGCAGTTCTTC
CASSLIPLTNEQFF